These 4 T cell receptor beta chains came from one sample sequenced in a study of cytomegalovirus exposure and HLA in healthy donors. 13 Jbeta primers and 60 Vbeta primers were used for the PCR. Method: immunoSEQ multiplex PCR; TCRdb's copy keeps in-frame clones and lacks some. The data hold 130,000 or so clones, with 75% to 90% observed a single time. What was sequenced was PBMCs. The receptors come from a man aged 40-55 years in good health and CMV-seronegative.

The rearrangement joins TRBV4-3 to TRBJ1-1; D not certain. The CDR3 covers 15 residues. CDR1 is LGHNA, CDR2 YSLEER, per germline. Deletions cut 0 bases from V and 0 bases from J, with 8 bases between. The CDR3 spells CASSQDPGVNTEAFF. CDR3 coding DNA: TGCGCCAGCAGCCAAGATCCGGGAGTGAACACTGAAGCTTTCTTT.

The chain has TRBV4-3 and TRBJ2-7; TRBD1 aligns across 8 bases. There are 16 residues in the CDR3. Germline V lookup: CDR1 LGHNA, CDR2 YSLEER. V was pared by 0 bases and J by 1 base, with 5 bases of the junction left unmatched. In nucleotides, the CDR3 is TGCGCCAGCAGCCAAGACCCGGGACAGGTATCCTACGAGCAGTACTTC. It yields the protein CASSQDPGQVSYEQYF.

The chain joins TRBV6-5 to TRBJ1-1, with TRBD1 identical over 7 bases. Germline trimming cut 0 bases from V and 4 bases from J; bases unmatched to any gene: 2. Germline values: CDR1 MNHEY, CDR2 SVGAGI. The CDR3 totals 14 residues. Here the CDR3 reads CASSYSQGVTEAFF. Written as DNA, the CDR3 is TGTGCCAGCAGTTACTCGCAGGGGGTCACTGAAGCTTTCTTT.

V and J are TRBV5-6 and TRBJ1-2, with no clear D. The length of the CDR3 is 14 residues. V dropped 0 bases and J dropped 8 bases, with 14 bases sitting between them. The germline CDR1 and CDR2 sequences are SGHDT and YYEEEE. CDR3: CASSLGARRGGYTF. The CDR3, as DNA: TGTGCCAGCAGCTTGGGGGCGCGGCGGGGAGGCTACACCTTC.